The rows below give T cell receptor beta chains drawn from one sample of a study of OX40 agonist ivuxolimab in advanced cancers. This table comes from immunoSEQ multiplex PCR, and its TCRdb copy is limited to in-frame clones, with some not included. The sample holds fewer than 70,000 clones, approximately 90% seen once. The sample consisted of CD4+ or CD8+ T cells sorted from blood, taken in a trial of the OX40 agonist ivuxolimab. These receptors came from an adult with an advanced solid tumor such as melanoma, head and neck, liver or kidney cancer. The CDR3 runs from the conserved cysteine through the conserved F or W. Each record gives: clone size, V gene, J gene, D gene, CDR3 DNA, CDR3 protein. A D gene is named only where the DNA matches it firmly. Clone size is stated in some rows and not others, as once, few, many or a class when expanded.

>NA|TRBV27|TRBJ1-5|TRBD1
TGTGCCAGCAGGCCCGGACAGGGAGGTTATCAGCCCCAGCATTTT
CASRPGQGGYQPQHF
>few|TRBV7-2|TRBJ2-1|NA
TGTGCCAGCAGCCTAGGAGGACGGGGACTCTCCTACAATGAGCAGTTCTTC
CASSLGGRGLSYNEQFF
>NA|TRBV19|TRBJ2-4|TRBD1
TGTGCCAGTAGTCCACATGGACAGGGGGCGAGACTAGCCAAAAACATTCAGTACTTC
CASSPHGQGARLAKNIQYF
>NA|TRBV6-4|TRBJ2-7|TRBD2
TGTGCCAGCAGTGACGACGGACTAGCGGGAGACCCTCCCCTACTCTACGAGCAGTACTTC
CASSDDGLAGDPPLLYEQYF
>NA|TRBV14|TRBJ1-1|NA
TGTGCCAGCAGCTTGATAGGGGGGTTTGGCACTGAAGCTTTCTTT
CASSLIGGFGTEAFF
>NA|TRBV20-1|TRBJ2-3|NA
TGCAGTGCTCGTAAACAGGCCCAGTATTTT
CSARKQAQYF
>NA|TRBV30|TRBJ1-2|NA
TGTGCCTGGAGTAGGGATTCCTATGGCTACACCTTC
CAWSRDSYGYTF
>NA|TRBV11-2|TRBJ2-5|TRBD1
TGTGCCAGCAGCCGGGACAGGGCTGAGACCCAGTACTTC
CASSRDRAETQYF
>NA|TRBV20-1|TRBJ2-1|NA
TGCAGTGCTCCCCGCTTCCATGAGCAGTTCTTC
CSAPRFHEQFF
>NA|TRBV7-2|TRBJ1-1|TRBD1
TGTGCCAGCAGCTGGGACAGCATGAACACTGAAGCTTTCTTT
CASSWDSMNTEAFF
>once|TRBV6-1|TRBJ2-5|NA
TGTGCCAGTGGCAGGACACAAGAGACCCAGTACTTC
CASGRTQETQYF
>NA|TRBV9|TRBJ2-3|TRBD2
TGTGCCAGCAGCGTGACTAGCCAAGATACGCAGTATTTT
CASSVTSQDTQYF
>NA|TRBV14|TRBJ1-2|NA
TGTGCCAGCAGCGCCCGACCGGTTAACTATGGCTACACCTTC
CASSARPVNYGYTF
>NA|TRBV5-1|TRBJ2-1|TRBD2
TGCGCCAGCAGCTTGGAGGCTAGCGGGAGTGCCTACAATGAGCAGTTCTTC
CASSLEASGSAYNEQFF
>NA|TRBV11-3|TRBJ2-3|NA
TGTGCCAGCAGCTTAGGATCCAGGGGCAACACAGATACGCAGTATTTT
CASSLGSRGNTDTQYF
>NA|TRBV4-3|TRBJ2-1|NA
TGCGCCAGCAGCCAAGACTTCCAGGGGCCCAATGAGCAGTTCTTC
CASSQDFQGPNEQFF
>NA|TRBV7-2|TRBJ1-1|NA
TGTGCCAGCAGCTTAGCAGAGACAGCTCCCTTAATGAACACTGAAGCTTTCTTT
CASSLAETAPLMNTEAFF
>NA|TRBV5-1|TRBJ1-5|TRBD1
TGCGCCAGCAGCTCGGGGACAGGGCCCAATCAGCCCCAGCATTTT
CASSSGTGPNQPQHF